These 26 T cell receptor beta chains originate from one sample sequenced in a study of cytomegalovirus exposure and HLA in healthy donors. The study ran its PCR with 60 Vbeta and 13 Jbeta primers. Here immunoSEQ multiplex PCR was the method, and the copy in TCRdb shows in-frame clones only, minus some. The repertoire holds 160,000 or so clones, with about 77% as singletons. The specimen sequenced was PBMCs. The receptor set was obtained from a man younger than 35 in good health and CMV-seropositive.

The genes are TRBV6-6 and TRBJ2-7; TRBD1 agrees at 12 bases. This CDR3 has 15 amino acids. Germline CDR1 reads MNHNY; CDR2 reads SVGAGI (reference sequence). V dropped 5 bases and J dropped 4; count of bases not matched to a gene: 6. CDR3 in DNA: TGTGCCAGCAGTCCGGGACAGGGGGCCCTTTACGAGCAGTACTTC. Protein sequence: CASSPGQGALYEQYF.

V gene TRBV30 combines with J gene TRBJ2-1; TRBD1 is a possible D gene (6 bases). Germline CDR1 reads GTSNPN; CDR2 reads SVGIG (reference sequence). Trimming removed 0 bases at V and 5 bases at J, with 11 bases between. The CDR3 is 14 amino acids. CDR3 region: CAWSVGTRNNEQFF. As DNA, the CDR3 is TGTGCCTGGAGTGTAGGGACAAGAAACAATGAGCAGTTCTTC. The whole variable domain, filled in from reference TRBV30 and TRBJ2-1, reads SQTIHQWPATLVQPVGSPLSLECTVEGTSNPNLYWYRQAAGRGLQLLFYSVGIGQISSEVPQNLSASRPQDRQFILSSKKLLLSDSGFYLCAWSVGTRNNEQFFGPGTRLTVL.

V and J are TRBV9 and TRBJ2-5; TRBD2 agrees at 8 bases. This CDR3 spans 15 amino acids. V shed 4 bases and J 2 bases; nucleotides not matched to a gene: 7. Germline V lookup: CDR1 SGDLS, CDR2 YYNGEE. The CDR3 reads CASSPPGGGQETQYF. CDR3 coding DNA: TGTGCCAGCAGCCCTCCCGGGGGGGGTCAAGAGACCCAGTACTTC. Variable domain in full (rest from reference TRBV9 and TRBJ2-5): DSGVTQTPKHLITATGQRVTLRCSPRSGDLSVYWYQQSLDQGLQFLIQYYNGEERAKGNILERFSAQQFPDLHSELNLSSLELGDSALYFCASSPPGGGQETQYFGPGTRLLVL.

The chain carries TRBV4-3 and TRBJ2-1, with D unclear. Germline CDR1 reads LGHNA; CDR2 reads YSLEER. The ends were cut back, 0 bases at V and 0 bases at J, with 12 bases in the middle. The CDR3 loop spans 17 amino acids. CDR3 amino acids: CASSQDRAEFSYNEQFF. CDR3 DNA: TGCGCCAGCAGCCAAGATCGTGCGGAGTTCTCCTACAATGAGCAGTTCTTC.

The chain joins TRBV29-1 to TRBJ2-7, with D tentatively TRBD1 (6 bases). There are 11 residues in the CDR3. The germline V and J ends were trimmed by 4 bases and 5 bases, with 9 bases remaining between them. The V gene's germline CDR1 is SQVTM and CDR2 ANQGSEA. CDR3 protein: CSVGAGDEQYF. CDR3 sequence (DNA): TGCAGCGTTGGGGCAGGGGACGAGCAGTACTTC.

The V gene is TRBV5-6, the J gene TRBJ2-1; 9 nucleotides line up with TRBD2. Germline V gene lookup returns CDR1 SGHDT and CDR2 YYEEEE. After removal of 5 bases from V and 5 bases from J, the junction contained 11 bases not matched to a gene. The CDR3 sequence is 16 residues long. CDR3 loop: CASSSTGTSRDNEQFF. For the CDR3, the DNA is TGTGCCAGCAGTTCGACCGGGACTAGCAGGGACAATGAGCAGTTCTTC.

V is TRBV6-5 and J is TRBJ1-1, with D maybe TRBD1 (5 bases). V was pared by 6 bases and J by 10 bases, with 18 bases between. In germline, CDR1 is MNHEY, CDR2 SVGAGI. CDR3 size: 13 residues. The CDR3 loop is CASSPSTVERAFF. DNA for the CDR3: TGTGCCAGCAGCCCTTCGACAGTTGAAAGAGCTTTCTTT.

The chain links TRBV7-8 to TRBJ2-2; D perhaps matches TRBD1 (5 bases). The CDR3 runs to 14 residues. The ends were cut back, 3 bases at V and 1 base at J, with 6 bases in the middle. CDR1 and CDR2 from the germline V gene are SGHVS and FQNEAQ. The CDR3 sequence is CASSFDRNTGELFF. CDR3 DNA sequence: TGTGCCAGCAGCTTTGACAGGAACACCGGGGAGCTGTTTTTT.

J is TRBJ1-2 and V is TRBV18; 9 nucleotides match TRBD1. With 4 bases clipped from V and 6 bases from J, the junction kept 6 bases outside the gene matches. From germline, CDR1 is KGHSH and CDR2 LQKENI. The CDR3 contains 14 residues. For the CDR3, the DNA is TGTGCCAGCTCACAACAGGGGGCCATTAATGGCTACACCTTC. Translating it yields CASSQQGAINGYTF.

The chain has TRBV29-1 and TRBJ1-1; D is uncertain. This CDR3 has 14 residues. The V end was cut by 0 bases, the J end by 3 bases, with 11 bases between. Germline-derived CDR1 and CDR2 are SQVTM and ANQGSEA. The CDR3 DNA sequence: TGCAGCGTTGAAGACACAGTGTCTGACACTGAAGCTTTCTTT. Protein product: CSVEDTVSDTEAFF. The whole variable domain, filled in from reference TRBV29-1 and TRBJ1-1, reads SAVISQKPSRDICQRGTSLTIQCQVDSQVTMMFWYRQQPGQSLTLIATANQGSEATYESGFVIDKFPISRPNLTFSTLTVSNMSPEDSSIYLCSVEDTVSDTEAFFGQGTRLTVV.

The DNA for the CDR3 is TGTGCCACAAAGGGGGTAGCGAGCACAGATACGCAGTATTTT. Protein sequence: CATKGVASTDTQYF. The chain joins TRBV2 to TRBJ2-3; D perhaps matches TRBD1 (6 bases). The germline V gene encodes CDR1 SNHLY and CDR2 FYNNEI. CDR3 length: 14 residues. Trimming pared 10 bases from V and 0 bases from J, leaving 14 bases between.

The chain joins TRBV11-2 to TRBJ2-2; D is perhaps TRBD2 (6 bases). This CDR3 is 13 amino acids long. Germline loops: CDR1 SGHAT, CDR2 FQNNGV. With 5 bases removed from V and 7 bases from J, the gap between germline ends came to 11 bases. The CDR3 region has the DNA TGTGCCAGCAGCGGGCTCGGGGGCGGGGAGCTGTTTTTT. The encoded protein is CASSGLGGGELFF. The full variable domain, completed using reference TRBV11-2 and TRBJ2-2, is EAGVAQSPRYKIIEKRQSVAFWCNPISGHATLYWYQQILGQGPKLLIQFQNNGVVDDSQLPKDRFSAERLKGVDSTLKIQPAKLEDSAVYLCASSGLGGGELFFGEGSRLTVL.

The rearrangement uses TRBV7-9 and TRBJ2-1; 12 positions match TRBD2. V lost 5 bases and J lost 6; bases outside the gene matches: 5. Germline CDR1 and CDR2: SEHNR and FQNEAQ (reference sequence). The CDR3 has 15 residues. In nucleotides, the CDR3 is TGTGCCAGCAGCGCCTCTAGCGGGAGGGGCAATGAGCAGTTCTTC. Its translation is CASSASSGRGNEQFF.

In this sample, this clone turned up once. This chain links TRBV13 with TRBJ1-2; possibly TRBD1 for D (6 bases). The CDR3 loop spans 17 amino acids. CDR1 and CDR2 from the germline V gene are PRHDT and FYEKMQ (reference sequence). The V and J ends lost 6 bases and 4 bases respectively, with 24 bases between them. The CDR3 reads CASRNEALQGFGYGYTF. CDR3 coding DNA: TGTGCCAGCAGAAACGAGGCACTACAGGGATTTGGCTATGGCTACACCTTC.

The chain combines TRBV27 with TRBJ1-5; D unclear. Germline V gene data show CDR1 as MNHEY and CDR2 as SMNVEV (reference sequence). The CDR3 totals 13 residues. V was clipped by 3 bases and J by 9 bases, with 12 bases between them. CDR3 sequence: CASSLNVPGPQHF. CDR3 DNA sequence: TGTGCCAGCAGTTTGAATGTGCCAGGGCCCCAGCATTTT.

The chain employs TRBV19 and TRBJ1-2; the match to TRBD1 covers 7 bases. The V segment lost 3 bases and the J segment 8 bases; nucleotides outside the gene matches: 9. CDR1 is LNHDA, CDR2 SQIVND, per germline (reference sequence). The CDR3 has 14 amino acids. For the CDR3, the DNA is TGTGCCAGTAGTATCTTTGAGGGGGCTGAAGGCTACACCTTC. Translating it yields CASSIFEGAEGYTF.

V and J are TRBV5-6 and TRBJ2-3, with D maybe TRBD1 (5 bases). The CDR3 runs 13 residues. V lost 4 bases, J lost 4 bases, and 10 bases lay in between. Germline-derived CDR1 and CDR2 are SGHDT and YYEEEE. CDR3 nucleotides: TGTGCCAGCAGCGTTCCACAGGCAGATACGCAGTATTTT. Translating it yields CASSVPQADTQYF.

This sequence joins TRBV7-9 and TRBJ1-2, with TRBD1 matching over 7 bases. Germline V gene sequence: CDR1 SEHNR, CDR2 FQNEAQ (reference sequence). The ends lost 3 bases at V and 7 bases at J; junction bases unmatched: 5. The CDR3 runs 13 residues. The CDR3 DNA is TGTGCCAGCAGCTTTACCGGGACAGCTGGCTACACCTTC. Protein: CASSFTGTAGYTF.

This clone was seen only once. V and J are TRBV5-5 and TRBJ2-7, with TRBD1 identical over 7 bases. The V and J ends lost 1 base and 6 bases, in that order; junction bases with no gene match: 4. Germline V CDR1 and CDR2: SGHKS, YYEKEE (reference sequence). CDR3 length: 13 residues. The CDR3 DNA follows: TGTGCCAGCAGCTTGCCCGGGACAGCCGAGCAGTACTTC. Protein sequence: CASSLPGTAEQYF.

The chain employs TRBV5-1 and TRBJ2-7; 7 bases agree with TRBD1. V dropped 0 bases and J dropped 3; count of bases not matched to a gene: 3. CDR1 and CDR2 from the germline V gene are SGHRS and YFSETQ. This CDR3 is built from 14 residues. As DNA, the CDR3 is TGCGCCAGCAGCTTGGGACAGGGAAACTACGAGCAGTACTTC. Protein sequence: CASSLGQGNYEQYF.

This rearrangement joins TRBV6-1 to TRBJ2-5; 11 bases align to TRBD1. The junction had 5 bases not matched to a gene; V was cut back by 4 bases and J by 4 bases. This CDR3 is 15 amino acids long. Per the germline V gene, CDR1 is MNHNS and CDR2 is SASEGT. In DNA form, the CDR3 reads TGTGCCAGCAGTGCACTGGACAGGGGGCGAGAGACCCAGTACTTC. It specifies CASSALDRGRETQYF.

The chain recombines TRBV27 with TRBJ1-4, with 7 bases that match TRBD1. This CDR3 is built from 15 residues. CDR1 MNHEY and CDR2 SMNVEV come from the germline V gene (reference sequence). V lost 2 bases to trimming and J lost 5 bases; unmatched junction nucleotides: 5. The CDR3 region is CASSLRTGINEKLFF. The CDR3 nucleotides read TGTGCCAGCAGTTTACGGACAGGAATCAATGAAAAACTGTTTTTT. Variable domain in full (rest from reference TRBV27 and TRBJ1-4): EAQVTQNPRYLITVTGKKLTVTCSQNMNHEYMSWYRQDPGLGLRQIYYSMNVEVTDKGDVPEGYKVSRKEKRNFPLILESPSPNQTSLYFCASSLRTGINEKLFFGSGTQLSVL.

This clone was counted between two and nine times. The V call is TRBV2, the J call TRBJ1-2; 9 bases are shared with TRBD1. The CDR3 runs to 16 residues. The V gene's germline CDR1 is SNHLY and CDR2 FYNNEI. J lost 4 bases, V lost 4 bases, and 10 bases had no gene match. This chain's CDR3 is CASSVPGTGYSYGYTF. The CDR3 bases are TGTGCCAGCAGTGTTCCGGGGACAGGGTATAGCTATGGCTACACCTTC.

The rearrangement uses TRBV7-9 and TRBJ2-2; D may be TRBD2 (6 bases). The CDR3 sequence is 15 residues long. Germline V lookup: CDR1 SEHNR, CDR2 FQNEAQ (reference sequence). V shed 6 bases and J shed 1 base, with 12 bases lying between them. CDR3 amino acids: CASSYRDWNTGELFF. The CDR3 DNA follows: TGTGCCAGCAGTTACCGGGACTGGAACACCGGGGAGCTGTTTTTT.

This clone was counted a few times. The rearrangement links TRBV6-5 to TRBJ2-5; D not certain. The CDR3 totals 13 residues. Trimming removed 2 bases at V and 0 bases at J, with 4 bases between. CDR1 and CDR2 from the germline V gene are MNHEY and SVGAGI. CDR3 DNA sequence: TGTGCCAGCAGTTACCAGTACCAAGAGACCCAGTACTTC. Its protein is CASSYQYQETQYF.

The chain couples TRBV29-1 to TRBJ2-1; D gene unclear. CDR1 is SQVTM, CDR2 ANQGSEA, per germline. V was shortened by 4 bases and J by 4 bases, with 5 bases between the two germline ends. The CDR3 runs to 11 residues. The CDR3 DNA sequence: TGCAGCGTTGCCCTATACAATGAGCAGTTCTTC. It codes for CSVALYNEQFF.